This is a list of T cell receptor beta chains from one sample in a study of cytomegalovirus exposure and HLA in healthy donors. TCRdb's table, derived via immunoSEQ multiplex PCR, lists solely in-frame clones and lacks some. The data contain about 120,000 clones, 70% to 80% of them singletons. Sequencing used PBMCs. All receptors come from a middle-aged woman in good health and CMV-seropositive. Each CDR3 is given with its conserved first and last residue. Each record gives: V gene, J gene, CDR3 protein.

TRBV5-1	TRBJ2-3	CASSWAVRGTDTQYF
TRBV11-2	TRBJ2-7	CASSLSPSGDYEQYF
TRBV6-4	TRBJ2-3	CASARTSGSADTQYF
TRBV2	TRBJ1-2	CASSDQTGNYGYTF
TRBV20-1	TRBJ1-2	CSAANHYGYTF
TRBV14	TRBJ1-6	CASSMGVSYNSPLHF
TRBV9	TRBJ2-5	CASSVGVGLAGQETQYF
TRBV10-3	TRBJ1-2	CAISEGTGGNYGYTF
TRBV6-1	TRBJ2-7	CASSEAGTPTYEQYF
TRBV9	TRBJ2-3	CASSATGGPTDTQYF